The 9 T cell receptor beta chains below all came from one sample that was sequenced in a study of cytomegalovirus exposure and HLA in healthy donors. PCR amplification relied on 60 Vbeta primers (plus 13 Jbeta primers). Clones were read by immunoSEQ multiplex PCR, and TCRdb kept only the in-frame ones, dropping some. The data hold approximately 88,000 clones, with around four fifths observed a single time. The source material was PBMCs. Receptors were obtained from a man in his fifties or sixties in good health and CMV-seropositive.

Notes on this clone: Germline and junction disagree at one end, which may indicate a read error. The chain uses TRBV7-8 and TRBJ1-2; D remains ambiguous. The germline CDR1 and CDR2 sequences are SGHVS and FQNEAQ. The CDR3 is 13 residues long. The CDR3, as DNA: TGTGCCAGCAGCTTAGGAGTAATTGAACCGTACCCCTTC. Amino acids: CASSLGVIEPYPF.

J is TRBJ1-1 and V is TRBV4-1; 7 positions match TRBD1. Germline-derived CDR1 and CDR2 are MGHRA and YSYEKL. The length of the CDR3 is 14 residues. J was trimmed by 4 bases and V by 4 bases; bases with no gene match: 6. The CDR3 protein is CASSPGQGVTEAFF. CDR3 sequence (DNA): TGCGCCAGCAGCCCTGGGCAGGGGGTCACTGAAGCTTTCTTT.

This clone was found a few times. At one end the junction does not follow the germline gene, possibly because of a read error. The chain joins TRBV18 to TRBJ1-6, with a possible D match to TRBD1 (5 bases). The CDR3 is made up of 14 amino acids. The germline gives CDR1 KGHSH, CDR2 LQKENI. DNA of the CDR3: TGTGCCAGCTCACCAAAGGGGCTAGATTCACCCCTCAACTTT. Amino acids: CASSPKGLDSPLNF.

V usage is TRBV11-2 and J usage is TRBJ2-3, with D perhaps TRBD2 (6 bases). The germline V gene encodes CDR1 SGHAT and CDR2 FQNNGV. V lost 10 bases and J lost 0, with 11 bases in between. The CDR3 length is 13 residues. As DNA, the CDR3 is TGTGCCACCGATAGCGGCAGCACAGATACGCAGTATTTT. Encoded protein: CATDSGSTDTQYF.

The CDR3 is CASSIGPRGQPQHF. In DNA, the CDR3 is TGTGCCAGTAGTATAGGACCAAGGGGTCAGCCCCAGCATTTT. This chain uses TRBV19 with TRBJ1-5; D perhaps matches TRBD1 (5 bases). This CDR3 is 14 amino acids long. The V gene's germline CDR1 is LNHDA and CDR2 SQIVND (reference sequence). With 1 base removed from V and 6 bases from J, the gap between germline ends came to 10 bases. Full variable domain (missing parts from reference TRBV19 and TRBJ1-5): DGGITQSPKYLFRKEGQNVTLSCEQNLNHDAMYWYRQDPGQGLRLIYYSQIVNDFQKGDIAEGYSVSREKKESFPLTVTSAQKNPTAFYLCASSIGPRGQPQHFGDGTRLSIL.

The V and J genes are TRBV6-6 and TRBJ1-5; D possibly corresponds to TRBD1 (6 bases). The V and J ends lost 7 bases and 4 bases respectively, with 14 bases between them. CDR1 and CDR2 (germline): MNHNY, SVGAGI (reference sequence). The length of the CDR3 is 14 residues. DNA of the CDR3: TGTGCCAGCACCTACGGGGACACTAATCAGCCCCAGCATTTT. Its protein is CASTYGDTNQPQHF.

This clone was seen a few times. J is TRBJ2-7 and V is TRBV6-5; TRBD1 matches at 8 bases. Germline CDR1 and CDR2: MNHEY and SVGAGI. After removal of 2 bases from V and 1 base from J, the junction contained 4 bases not matched to a gene. The CDR3 loop spans 15 amino acids. For the CDR3, the DNA is TGTGCCAGCAGTTACGCCCGACAGGGGTCCTACGAGCAGTACTTC. This translates into CASSYARQGSYEQYF.

This rearrangement joins TRBV7-9 to TRBJ1-1; D is perhaps TRBD1 (6 bases). With 7 bases removed from V and 0 bases from J, the gap between germline ends came to 12 bases. This CDR3 comprises 14 residues. The germline V gene encodes CDR1 SEHNR and CDR2 FQNEAQ (reference sequence). CDR3 sequence (DNA): TGTGCCAGCACGCAGGACAGATTGAACACTGAAGCTTTCTTT. Its protein is CASTQDRLNTEAFF. Using reference TRBV7-9 and TRBJ1-1 for the parts outside the CDR3, the full variable domain is DTGVSQNPRHKITKRGQNVTFRCDPISEHNRLYWYRQTLGQGPEFLTYFQNEAQLEKSRLLSDRFSAERPKGSFSTLEIQRTEQGDSAMYLCASTQDRLNTEAFFGQGTRLTVV.

The J gene is TRBJ2-3, the V gene TRBV9, with 8 bases fitting TRBD2. The V segment lost 0 bases and the J segment 3 bases; nucleotides outside the gene matches: 3. The germline V gene encodes CDR1 SGDLS and CDR2 YYNGEE. The CDR3 spans 15 residues. DNA for the CDR3: TGTGCCAGCAGCGTAGCTCGGGGGGGTACAGATACGCAGTATTTT. This encodes CASSVARGGTDTQYF.